Below, 26 T cell receptor beta chains from the same sample are listed, as sequenced in a study of blood T cell repertoires in COVID-19. Assay used: immunoSEQ multiplex PCR; TCRdb lists only in-frame clones, some missing. Of about 25,000 clones detected, roughly nine tenths appear once; the ten largest clones hold over 7.5%. What was sequenced was peripheral blood. The receptors stem from a human donor with active COVID-19. The donor label of this sample is uncertain.

The J gene is TRBJ1-1, the V gene TRBV28; TRBD1 matches at 9 bases. The V segment lost 5 bases and the J segment 3 bases; nucleotides outside the gene matches: 10. CDR1 is MDHEN and CDR2 is SYDVKM in the germline V gene. The CDR3 runs to 16 residues. The CDR3 is CASSAYRGRPDTEAFF. Written as DNA, the CDR3 is TGTGCCAGCAGTGCATACAGGGGGCGCCCCGACACTGAAGCTTTCTTT.

The chain uses TRBV3-1 (or the pseudogene TRBV3-2) and TRBJ2-7; 8 bases are shared with TRBD1. The germline V gene encodes CDR1 LGHDT and CDR2 YNNKEL (reference sequence). The V and J ends lost 7 bases and 6 bases, in that order; junction bases with no gene match: 20. The CDR3 sequence is 17 residues long. For the CDR3, the DNA is TGTGCCAGCACCACCGCATTTGGACAGGGACAACATGGCGAGCAGTACTTC. Translation gives CASTTAFGQGQHGEQYF.

The chain employs TRBV28 and TRBJ2-7; 8 bases map to TRBD1. V lost 5 bases to trimming and J lost 2 bases; unmatched junction nucleotides: 8. Germline CDR1 is MDHEN and CDR2 is SYDVKM. The CDR3 spans 15 residues. The CDR3 DNA reads as TGTGCCAGCAGTATCCCCCGACAGGGGACCTACGAGCAGTACTTC. Translation gives CASSIPRQGTYEQYF. The full variable domain, with the rest looked up from reference TRBV28 and TRBJ2-7, is DVKVTQSSRYLVKRTGEKVFLECVQDMDHENMFWYRQDPGLGLRLIYFSYDVKMKEKGDIPEGYSVSREKKERFSLILESASTNQTSMYLCASSIPRQGTYEQYFGPGTRLTVT.

The chain links TRBV6-2 or TRBV6-3 to TRBJ2-1, with 9 bases aligning to TRBD1. The CDR3 covers 14 residues. Trimming cost V 5 bases and J 9 bases; bases outside gene matches: 8. Germline V gene lookup returns CDR1 MNHEY and CDR2 SVGEGT. The CDR3: CASSPGTGLSEQFF. The CDR3 nucleotides read TGTGCCAGCAGTCCAGGGACAGGGTTAAGTGAGCAGTTCTTC.

This chain links TRBV5-1 with TRBJ2-2; the match to TRBD2 covers 12 bases. This CDR3 has 15 residues. J was trimmed by 7 bases and V by 4 bases; bases with no gene match: 5. Germline V gene lookup returns CDR1 SGHRS and CDR2 YFSETQ. CDR3 coding DNA: TGCGCCAGCAGCGAAACTAGCGGGAGGATCGGGGAGCTGTTTTTT. This encodes CASSETSGRIGELFF.

This chain connects TRBV15 to TRBJ2-7; D gene ambiguous. The CDR3 is made up of 14 amino acids. Per germline, CDR1 LNHNV and CDR2 YYDKDF (reference sequence). V shed 0 bases and J shed 2 bases, with 8 bases lying between them. DNA of the CDR3: TGTGCCACCAGCAGAGATCCGAGGACCTACGAGCAGTACTTC. This encodes CATSRDPRTYEQYF.

The J gene is TRBJ1-2, the V gene TRBV27; TRBD1 matches at 10 bases. This CDR3 has 15 residues. The germline V gene encodes CDR1 MNHEY and CDR2 SMNVEV (reference sequence). Trimming at V came to 6 bases and at J to 4 bases, leaving 8 bases not matched to a gene. Here the CDR3 reads CASSLDRGSTYGYTF. The CDR3 DNA follows: TGTGCCAGCAGCCTGGACAGGGGGTCTACCTATGGCTACACCTTC.

The chain employs TRBV5-1 and TRBJ1-1, with D uncertain. The V gene's germline CDR1 is SGHRS and CDR2 YFSETQ. V gave up 0 bases and J gave up 3 bases, with 12 bases separating them. This CDR3 has 15 residues. This chain's CDR3 is CASSLVARMDTEAFF. CDR3 DNA sequence: TGCGCCAGCAGCTTGGTCGCCAGAATGGACACTGAAGCTTTCTTT. The full variable domain, in which reference TRBV5-1 and TRBJ1-1 provide the parts outside the CDR3, is KAGVTQTPRYLIKTRGQQVTLSCSPISGHRSVSWYQQTPGQGLQFLFEYFSETQRNKGNFPGRFSGRQFSNSRSEMNVSTLELGDSALYLCASSLVARMDTEAFFGQGTRLTVV.

This clone is a singleton in its sample. V usage is TRBV4-1 and J usage is TRBJ2-3; 9 bases map to TRBD2. J lost 3 bases, V lost 3 bases, and 4 bases had no gene match. In germline, CDR1 is MGHRA, CDR2 YSYEKL. The CDR3 is 15 amino acids. The CDR3 protein is CASSQGAGGTDTQYF. The DNA of the CDR3 is TGCGCCAGCAGCCAGGGAGCGGGAGGAACAGATACGCAGTATTTT.

The chain couples TRBV10-1 to TRBJ2-2, with 11 bases fitting TRBD2. This CDR3 comprises 13 residues. Looked up from germline, CDR1 is WNHNN and CDR2 is SYGVQD (reference sequence). The V and J ends lost 2 bases and 11 bases, in that order; junction bases with no gene match: 1. DNA for the CDR3: TGCGCCAGCAGTGAGCTAGCGGGAGGAGAGCTGTTTTTT. This translates into CASSELAGGELFF.

V is TRBV3-1 (or the pseudogene TRBV3-2) and J is TRBJ2-7; weak D call: TRBD2 (6 bases). The length of the CDR3 is 15 residues. The V end lost 4 bases, the J end lost 2 bases, and 15 bases lay between the germline ends. CDR1 is LGHDT, CDR2 YNNKEL, per germline (reference sequence). The CDR3 reads CASSPLRGGPYEQYF. DNA of the CDR3: TGTGCCAGCAGCCCCTTACGAGGAGGGCCCTACGAGCAGTACTTC.

The chain carries TRBV7-9 and TRBJ2-1; D call uncertain. Germline V gene data show CDR1 as SEHNR and CDR2 as FQNEAQ (reference sequence). V lost 1 base and J lost 2, with 3 bases in between. This CDR3 contains 13 residues. CDR3 DNA: TGTGCCAGCAGCTTAGTAACCTACAATGAGCAGTTCTTC. Amino acids: CASSLVTYNEQFF.

The rearrangement joins TRBV28 to TRBJ2-2; possibly TRBD2 for D (6 bases). The V end was cut by 10 bases, the J end by 0 bases, with 15 bases between. This CDR3 is built from 15 residues. Per the germline V gene, CDR1 is MDHEN and CDR2 is SYDVKM. CDR3 DNA sequence: TGTGCCACCCCGGTCCGGGGGACGAACACCGGGGAGCTGTTTTTT. Protein: CATPVRGTNTGELFF.

This sequence joins TRBV18 and TRBJ2-3; 7 bases are shared with TRBD1. This CDR3 has 15 amino acids. The J segment lost 5 bases and the V segment lost 1 base, leaving 6 bases of the junction unmatched. Germline V CDR1 and CDR2: KGHSH, LQKENI. CDR3 in DNA: TGTGCCAGCTCACCACGGGTAGGGGGCAGAGATACGCAGTATTTT. Protein product: CASSPRVGGRDTQYF. Filled out from reference TRBV18 and TRBJ2-3, the complete variable domain reads NAGVMQNPRHLVRRRGQEARLRCSPMKGHSHVYWYRQLPEEGLKFMVYLQKENIIDESGMPKERFSAEFPKEGPSILRIQQVVRGDSAAYFCASSPRVGGRDTQYFGPGTRLTVL.

This clone was detected a few times. The V call is TRBV11-2, the J call TRBJ2-1; tentatively, D is TRBD2 (5 bases). Germline V gene sequence: CDR1 SGHAT, CDR2 FQNNGV. The V and J ends lost 2 bases and 4 bases respectively, with 12 bases between them. The CDR3 has 15 residues. CDR3: CASSLLAGLYNEQFF. Written as DNA, the CDR3 is TGTGCCAGCAGCTTACTGGCGGGCCTATACAATGAGCAGTTCTTC. The full variable domain, in which reference TRBV11-2 and TRBJ2-1 provide the parts outside the CDR3, is EAGVAQSPRYKIIEKRQSVAFWCNPISGHATLYWYQQILGQGPKLLIQFQNNGVVDDSQLPKDRFSAERLKGVDSTLKIQPAKLEDSAVYLCASSLLAGLYNEQFFGPGTRLTVL.

The V and J genes are TRBV7-2 and TRBJ2-2; 7 bases are shared with TRBD1. J gave up 7 bases and V 4 bases, and 9 bases lay outside the gene matches. This CDR3 comprises 15 residues. Germline lookup yields CDR1 SGHTA and CDR2 FQGNSA. CDR3 nucleotide sequence: TGTGCCAGCAGCTCGATACAGGGGAACGACGGGGAGCTGTTTTTT. Its protein is CASSSIQGNDGELFF.

In its sample, this clone is medium-sized. The chain employs TRBV6-5 and TRBJ1-1, with D perhaps matching TRBD1 (5 bases). The V end lost 5 bases, the J end lost 10 bases, and 17 bases lay between the germline ends. The CDR3 contains 13 residues. CDR1 is MNHEY and CDR2 is SVGAGI in the germline V gene. CDR3 in amino acids: CASSLGRGYRAFF. The DNA of the CDR3 is TGTGCCAGCAGTCTCGGGCGGGGGTATCGAGCTTTCTTT.

This chain connects TRBV4-1 to TRBJ1-3; D unclear. Trimming cost V 5 bases and J 2 bases, with 10 bases left between them. Germline V gives CDR1 MGHRA, CDR2 YSYEKL. CDR3 length: 14 amino acids. CDR3 protein: CASSEGWAGNTIYF. CDR3 bases: TGCGCCAGCAGCGAGGGCTGGGCTGGAAACACCATATATTTT.

The V and J genes are TRBV25-1 and TRBJ2-1; 11 positions match TRBD2. The CDR3 is 17 residues long. Germline V gene data show CDR1 as MGHDK and CDR2 as SYGVNS. Germline trimming cut 1 base from V and 6 bases from J; bases unmatched to any gene: 8. The CDR3 region has the DNA TGTGCCAGCAGTGAATCCCCCCCTAGCGGGAGGCCCAATGAGCAGTTCTTC. Encoded protein: CASSESPPSGRPNEQFF.

V usage is TRBV29-1 and J usage is TRBJ1-2, with D maybe TRBD1 (5 bases). The CDR3 totals 11 residues. V was trimmed by 6 bases and J by 3 bases, leaving 8 bases between them. Germline V gene sequence: CDR1 SQVTM, CDR2 ANQGSEA. For the CDR3, the DNA is TGCAGCGTCGACAGAGACTATGGCTACACCTTC. Its translation: CSVDRDYGYTF.

The DNA for the CDR3 is TGTGCCATCAGTACCGAAGGACTAGCGGTCTACGAGCAGTACTTC. Translation: CAISTEGLAVYEQYF. The chain couples TRBV10-3 to TRBJ2-7; 10 nucleotides agree with TRBD2. V lost 5 bases and J lost 3; bases outside the gene matches: 7. Germline CDR1 ENHRY, CDR2 SYGVKD. CDR3 length: 15 residues.

The chain recombines TRBV11-2 with TRBJ2-2; TRBD2 agrees at 13 bases. The V gene's germline CDR1 is SGHAT and CDR2 FQNNGV. V dropped 6 bases and J dropped 7; count of bases not matched to a gene: 5. The CDR3 runs 15 residues. The CDR3, as DNA: TGTGCCAGCAGATCGACTAGCGGGAGGTTCGGGGAGCTGTTTTTT. Protein sequence: CASRSTSGRFGELFF.

The chain combines TRBV29-1 with TRBJ2-7; the D gene is possibly TRBD1 (6 bases). Trimming removed 7 bases at V and 1 base at J, with 14 bases between. The V gene's germline CDR1 is SQVTM and CDR2 ANQGSEA. This CDR3 region has 13 residues. The CDR3, as DNA: TGCAGCGCGACCAGGACAGCATCCTACGAGCAGTACTTC. Amino acid sequence: CSATRTASYEQYF.

This clone was counted only a few times. The CDR3 DNA follows: TGTGCCAGCATCAGGGGGGCTGGAAACACCATATATTTT. It yields the protein CASIRGAGNTIYF. The chain joins TRBV6-6 to TRBJ1-3; TRBD1 matches at 7 bases. This CDR3 is built from 13 residues. Looked up from germline, CDR1 is MNHNY and CDR2 is SVGAGI (reference sequence). With V trimmed by 7 bases and J by 2 bases, 2 bases remained unmatched.

The chain joins TRBV27 to TRBJ1-1; a weak D match, TRBD1 (5 bases). In germline, CDR1 is MNHEY, CDR2 SMNVEV (reference sequence). The CDR3 is 16 amino acids. Trimming pared 2 bases from V and 0 bases from J, leaving 13 bases between. In DNA, the CDR3 is TGTGCCAGCAGTTTAAGGGTGGGGCGCCTGAACACTGAAGCTTTCTTT. This gives the protein CASSLRVGRLNTEAFF.

This sequence joins TRBV25-1 and TRBJ2-3; 9 nucleotides align to TRBD1. The V segment lost 4 bases and the J segment 3 bases; nucleotides outside the gene matches: 5. Germline V lookup: CDR1 MGHDK, CDR2 SYGVNS. CDR3 length equals 15 residues. The CDR3 sequence: CASSARDRVTDTQYF. In DNA form, the CDR3 reads TGTGCCAGCAGTGCCCGGGACAGGGTGACAGATACGCAGTATTTT. Using reference TRBV25-1 and TRBJ2-3 for the parts outside the CDR3, the full variable domain is EADIYQTPRYLVIGTGKKITLECSQTMGHDKMYWYQQDPGMELHLIHYSYGVNSTEKGDLSSESTVSRIRTEHFPLTLESARPSHTSQYLCASSARDRVTDTQYFGPGTRLTVL.